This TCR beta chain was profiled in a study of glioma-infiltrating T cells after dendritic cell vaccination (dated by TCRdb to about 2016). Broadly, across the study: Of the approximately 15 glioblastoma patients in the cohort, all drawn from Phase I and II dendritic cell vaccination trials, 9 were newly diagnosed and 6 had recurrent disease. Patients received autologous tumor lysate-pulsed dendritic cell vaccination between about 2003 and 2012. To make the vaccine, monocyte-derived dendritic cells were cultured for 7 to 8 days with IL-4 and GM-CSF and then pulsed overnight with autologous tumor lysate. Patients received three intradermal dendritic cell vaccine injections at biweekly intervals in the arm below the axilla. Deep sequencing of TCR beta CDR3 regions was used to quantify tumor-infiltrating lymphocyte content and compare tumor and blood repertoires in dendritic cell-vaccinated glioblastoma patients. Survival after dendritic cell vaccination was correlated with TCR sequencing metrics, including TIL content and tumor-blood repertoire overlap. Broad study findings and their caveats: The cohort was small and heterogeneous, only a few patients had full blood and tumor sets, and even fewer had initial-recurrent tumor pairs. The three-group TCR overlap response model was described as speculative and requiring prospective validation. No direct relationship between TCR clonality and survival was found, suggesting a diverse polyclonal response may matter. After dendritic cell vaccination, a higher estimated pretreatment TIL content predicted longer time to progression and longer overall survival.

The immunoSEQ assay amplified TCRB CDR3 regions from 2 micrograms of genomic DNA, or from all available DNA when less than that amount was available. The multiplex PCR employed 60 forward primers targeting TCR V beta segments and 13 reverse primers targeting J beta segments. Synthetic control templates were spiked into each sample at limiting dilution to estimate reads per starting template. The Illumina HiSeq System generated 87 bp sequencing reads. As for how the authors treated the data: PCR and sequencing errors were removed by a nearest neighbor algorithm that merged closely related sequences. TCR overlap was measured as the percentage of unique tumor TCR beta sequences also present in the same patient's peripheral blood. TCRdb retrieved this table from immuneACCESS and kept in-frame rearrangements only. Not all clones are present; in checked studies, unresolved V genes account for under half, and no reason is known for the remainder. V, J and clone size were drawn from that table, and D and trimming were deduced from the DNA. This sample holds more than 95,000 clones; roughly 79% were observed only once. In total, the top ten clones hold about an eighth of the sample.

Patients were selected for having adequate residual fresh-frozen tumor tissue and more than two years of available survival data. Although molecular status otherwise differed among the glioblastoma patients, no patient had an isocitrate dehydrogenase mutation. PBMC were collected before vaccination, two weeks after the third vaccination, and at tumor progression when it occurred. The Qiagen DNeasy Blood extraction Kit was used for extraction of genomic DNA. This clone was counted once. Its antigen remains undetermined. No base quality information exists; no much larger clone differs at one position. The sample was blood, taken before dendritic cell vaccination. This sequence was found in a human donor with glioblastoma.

The bases are TGTGCCAGTAGTAGCCGGGACAGGGTATACGAGACCCAGTACTTC. This yields the protein CASSSRDRVYETQYF. The V gene is TRBV19 and the J gene is TRBJ2-5; TRBD1 fits 9 bases in the junction. V is trimmed back by 4 bases and J by 5 bases, and the junction contains 8 bases that no gene match accounts for. In the germline V gene (reference sequence), CDR1 corresponds to LNHDA and CDR2 to SQIVND. The CDR3 contains 15 residues, cysteine and phenylalanine counted. Of all the DNA, just the CDR3 is kept, 45 bases in frame from base 1.